The entry below describes one T cell receptor beta chain. Its antigen is not identified. After removal of 2 bases from V and 6 bases from J, the junction contained 4 bases not matched to a gene. The CDR3 covers 15 residues. Per germline, CDR1 MNHNS and CDR2 SASEGT. Preparation of TCR beta libraries was done by quantitative 5'-RACE with molecular barcodes. MiXCR, run by TCRdb on the 5' RACE reads, gives a single entry per CDR3 protein. The repertoire holds approximately 150,000 distinct CDR3 sequences, with roughly 31% as singletons. The data are from a study of CD8 T cells in ankylosing spondylitis. Study conclusions and caveats: Reportedly, matched ankylosing spondylitis synovial fluid was significantly enriched for disease-linked clones. Disease-linked clones proved CD8+ and comparatively uncommon in peripheral blood.

The chain uses TRBV6-1 and TRBJ1-4; 9 bases fit TRBD1. Sequencing input: synovial fluid, either unsorted or a sorted T cell fraction (not recorded which). This receptor was obtained from a male donor with ankylosing spondylitis. CDR3 DNA sequence: TGTGCCAGCAGTGAAACAGGGGGCTTCGATGAAAAACTGTTTTTT. Protein: CASSETGGFDEKLFF.